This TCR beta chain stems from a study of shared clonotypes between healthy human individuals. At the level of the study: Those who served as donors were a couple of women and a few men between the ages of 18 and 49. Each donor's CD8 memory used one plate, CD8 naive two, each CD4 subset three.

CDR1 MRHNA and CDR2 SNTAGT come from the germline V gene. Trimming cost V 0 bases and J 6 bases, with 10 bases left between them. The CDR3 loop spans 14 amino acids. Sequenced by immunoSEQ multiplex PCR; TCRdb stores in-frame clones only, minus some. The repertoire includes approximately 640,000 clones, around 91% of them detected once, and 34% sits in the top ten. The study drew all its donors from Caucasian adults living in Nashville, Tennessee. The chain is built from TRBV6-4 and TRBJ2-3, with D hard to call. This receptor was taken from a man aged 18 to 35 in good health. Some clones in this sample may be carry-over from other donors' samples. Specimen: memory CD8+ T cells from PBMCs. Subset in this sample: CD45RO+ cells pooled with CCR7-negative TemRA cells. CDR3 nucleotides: TGTGCCAGCAGTGACTCAGGTGGGCAGGATACGCAGTATTTT. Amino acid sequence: CASSDSGGQDTQYF.